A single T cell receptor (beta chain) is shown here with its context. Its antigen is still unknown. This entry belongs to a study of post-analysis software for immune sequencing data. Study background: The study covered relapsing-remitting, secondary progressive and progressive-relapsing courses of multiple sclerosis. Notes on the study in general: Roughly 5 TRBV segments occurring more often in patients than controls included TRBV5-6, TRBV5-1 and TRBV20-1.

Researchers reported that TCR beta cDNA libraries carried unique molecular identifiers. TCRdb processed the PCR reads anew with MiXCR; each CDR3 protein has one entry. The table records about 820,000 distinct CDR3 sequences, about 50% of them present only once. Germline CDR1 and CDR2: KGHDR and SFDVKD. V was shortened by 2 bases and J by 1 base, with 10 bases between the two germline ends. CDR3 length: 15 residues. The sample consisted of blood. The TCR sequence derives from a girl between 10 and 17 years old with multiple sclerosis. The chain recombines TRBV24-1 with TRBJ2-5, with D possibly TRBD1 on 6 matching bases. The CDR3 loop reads CATSDSTGSQETQYF. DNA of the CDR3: TGTGCCACCAGTGATTCGACAGGATCCCAAGAGACCCAGTACTTC.